This TCR beta chain emerged from a study of OX40 agonist ivuxolimab in advanced cancers. Regarding the study as a whole: Researchers report that CD8+ T cells had, on average, more expanded clones than CD4+.

On cycle 4 day 1 and cycle 7 day 1, as well as at baseline, blood was sampled. Clones were sequenced by immunoSEQ multiplex PCR, and TCRdb holds only the in-frame ones, with some missing. The sample contains about 78,000 clones, almost 95% of which appear only once. Germline V gene sequence: CDR1 SGHNT, CDR2 YENEEA. The CDR3 has 14 amino acids. Trimming removed 5 bases from V and 8 bases from J; junction bases left unmatched: 6. Note on this clone: Its antigen is as yet unknown.

The TCR sequence derives from an adult with an advanced solid tumor such as melanoma, head and neck, liver or kidney cancer. The input for sequencing was CD4+ or CD8+ T cells sorted from blood, taken in a trial of the OX40 agonist ivuxolimab. The V gene is TRBV11-3, the J gene TRBJ1-6, with 7 bases aligning to TRBD1. The CDR3 DNA follows: TGTGCCAGCAGCCTTACAGGGGAGCATTCACCCCTCCACTTT. Translated, it gives CASSLTGEHSPLHF.